The 12 T cell receptor beta chains given below trace back to one sample, sequenced in a study of early T cells in non-severe SARS-CoV-2 infection. In TCRdb, the 5' RACE reads were re-called with MiXCR into one record per CDR3 protein. The sample consists of about 11,000 distinct CDR3 sequences, over 4% of them appearing once. What was sequenced was whole blood. These receptors were taken from an adult who was a healthcare worker with PCR-confirmed SARS-CoV-2 infection or an uninfected control (not recorded which).

This clonotype was counted many times. This chain links TRBV19 with TRBJ2-5; D is perhaps TRBD1 (5 bases). Looked up from germline, CDR1 is LNHDA and CDR2 is SQIVND (reference sequence). The CDR3 length is 14 residues. V was pared by 11 bases and J by 5 bases, with 21 bases between. The CDR3, as DNA: TGTGCCTGTCAAGGAACAGGTGAGGTGGAGACCCAGTACTTC. This translates into CACQGTGEVETQYF.

This clonotype was detected ten times or more. The chain combines TRBV7-2 with TRBJ1-5; maybe TRBD1 (5 bases). V was clipped by 1 base and J by 7 bases, with 8 bases between them. This CDR3 is 13 amino acids long. Germline CDR1 and CDR2: SGHTA and FQGNSA. In DNA, the CDR3 is TGTGCCAGCAGCTTAGGGGGACCCCAGCCCCAGCATTTT. Protein: CASSLGGPQPQHF.

This clonotype has a handful of counts. J is TRBJ2-3 and V is TRBV5-1; no reliable D call. Per germline, CDR1 SGHRS and CDR2 YFSETQ. Trimming cost V 0 bases and J 6 bases, with 17 bases left between them. This CDR3 has 16 residues. CDR3 residues: CASSLDGRTQFDTQYF. The CDR3, as DNA: TGCGCCAGCAGCTTGGATGGTAGGACCCAATTTGATACGCAGTATTTT.

This clonotype was seen many times. This chain links TRBV7-6 with TRBJ2-6; 9 bases line up with TRBD2. This CDR3 region has 18 residues. Germline CDR1 is SGHVS and CDR2 is FNYEAQ. After removal of 2 bases from V and 1 base from J, the junction contained 6 bases not matched to a gene. The CDR3 DNA sequence: TGTGCCAGCAGCTTATTAGCGGGGGCTTCTTCTGGGGCCAACGTCCTGACTTTC. It encodes CASSLLAGASSGANVLTF.

Judged by abundance, this clonotype is medium-sized. The rearrangement links TRBV30 to TRBJ1-1; D uncertain. Germline loops: CDR1 GTSNPN, CDR2 SVGIG (reference sequence). The CDR3 runs to 10 residues. CDR3 protein: CAGRSLEAFF. Here the CDR3 DNA reads TGTGCTGGGCGCTCCCTTGAAGCTTTCTTT.

V gene TRBV7-2 combines with J gene TRBJ1-6; no clear D. CDR1 is SGHTA, CDR2 FQGNSA, per germline. Trimming shortened V by 5 bases and J by 9 bases, and 14 bases separated the two germline ends. The CDR3 has 14 residues. For the CDR3, the DNA is TGTGCCAGCAGCCGCCTGGGAGGTGGTTCACCCCTCCACTTT. It specifies CASSRLGGGSPLHF. Drawing the rest from reference TRBV7-2 and TRBJ1-6, the complete variable domain is GAGVSQSPSNKVTEKGKDVELRCDPISGHTALYWYRQSLGQGLEFLIYFQGNSAPDKSGLPSDRFSAERTGGSVSTLTIQRTQQEDSAVYLCASSRLGGGSPLHFGNGTRLTVT.

The table lists this clonotype with many counts. The chain has TRBV12-3 or TRBV12-4 and TRBJ1-5, with 9 bases fitting TRBD1. The CDR3 covers 16 residues. The ends lost 5 bases at V and 2 bases at J; junction bases unmatched: 7. CDR3 bases: TGTGCCAGCAGTGGTACAGGGGGCGACGGCAATCAGCCCCAGCATTTT. Protein: CASSGTGGDGNQPQHF.

In this sample, this clonotype turned up a few times. This chain joins TRBV6-5 and TRBJ2-7; the D is unclear. This CDR3 contains 13 residues. The germline CDR1 and CDR2 sequences are MNHEY and SVGAGI. The ends were cut back, 1 base at V and 2 bases at J, with 6 bases in the middle. CDR3 loop: CASSYCPPYEQYF. The CDR3, as DNA: TGTGCCAGCAGTTACTGTCCTCCCTACGAGCAGTACTTC.

This clonotype was recorded at least ten times. The CDR3 sequence is CSASVRLDRGAQYF. Here the CDR3 DNA reads TGCAGTGCTAGTGTTAGGTTGGACAGGGGGGCGCAGTACTTC. The V call is TRBV20-1, the J call TRBJ2-7; 10 bases are shared with TRBD1. The V segment lost 3 bases and the J segment 9 bases; nucleotides outside the gene matches: 11. Germline CDR1 and CDR2: DFQATT and SNEGSKA (reference sequence). The CDR3 is 14 amino acids.

This clonotype was detected only a few times. This rearrangement joins TRBV4-2 to TRBJ2-3, with 8 nucleotides matching TRBD2. J was trimmed by 0 bases and V by 4 bases; bases with no gene match: 9. The CDR3 is made up of 17 amino acids. The V gene's germline CDR1 is LGHNA and CDR2 YNFKEQ. Written as DNA, the CDR3 is TGTGCCAGCAGCCCCTCGACTAGCGTGGCTAGCACAGATACGCAGTATTTT. Encoded protein: CASSPSTSVASTDTQYF.

This clonotype rates as medium-sized (0.01 to 0.1%). J is TRBJ2-3 and V is TRBV5-4; 8 bases match TRBD1. Trimming took 2 bases from V and 4 from J; bases not matched to a gene: 3. The germline CDR1 and CDR2 sequences are SGHNT and YYREEE (reference sequence). This CDR3 has 14 amino acids. In DNA, the CDR3 is TGTGCCAGCAGCTTAGGACAGGGTCCAGATACGCAGTATTTT. Translated, it gives CASSLGQGPDTQYF. Using reference TRBV5-4 and TRBJ2-3 for the parts outside the CDR3, the full variable domain is ETGVTQSPTHLIKTRGQQVTLRCSSQSGHNTVSWYQQALGQGPQFIFQYYREEENGRGNFPPRFSGLQFPNYSSELNVNALELDDSALYLCASSLGQGPDTQYFGPGTRLTVL.

Within the sample, this clonotype is medium-sized. CDR3 loop: CASSQGQFGMNTEAFF. As DNA, the CDR3 is TGTGCCAGCAGCCAAGGACAGTTTGGGATGAACACTGAAGCTTTCTTT. V is TRBV4-2 and J is TRBJ1-1; TRBD1 is a possible D gene (5 bases). The CDR3 runs to 16 residues. V lost 1 base, J lost 0 bases, and 12 bases lay in between. In germline, CDR1 is LGHNA, CDR2 YNFKEQ.